Each of the 32 T cell receptor beta chains below was sequenced from the same sample in a study of Graves' ophthalmopathy and Graves' hyperthyroidism. Amplification of TCR beta CDR3 regions used RNA transcripts. The first round was an RT-PCR with HTBI primers, and the second round was a multiplex PCR. TCRdb fed the multiplex PCR reads into MiXCR, producing one record per CDR3 protein. This table holds just over 600,000 distinct CDR3 sequences, roughly 20% found once. Sequencing was done on a sample of peripheral blood. Source of these receptors: a young woman with stable Graves' hyperthyroidism. Some clones in this sample may be carry-over from other donors' samples.

The V and J genes are TRBV3-1 and TRBJ1-2; 10 nucleotides agree with TRBD1. J lost 8 bases, V lost 0 bases, and 15 bases had no gene match. The CDR3 covers 18 residues. Germline V gene lookup returns CDR1 LGHDT and CDR2 YNNKEL (reference sequence). CDR3 nucleotides: TGTGCCAGCAGCCAAGAAAGGTACTCCCGGGACAGGGGAGTAGGCTACACCTTC. Its translation is CASSQERYSRDRGVGYTF.

J is TRBJ1-1 and V is TRBV18; D ambiguous. Germline lookup yields CDR1 KGHSH and CDR2 LQKENI. Trimming pared 3 bases from V and 3 bases from J, leaving 11 bases between. The CDR3 contains 14 residues. DNA of the CDR3: TGTGCCAGCTCACCCCCCGCGTGGGACACTGAAGCTTTCTTT. It yields the protein CASSPPAWDTEAFF.

This clonotype was observed at least ten times. This chain uses TRBV20-1 with TRBJ2-7; TRBD2 matches at 9 bases. Germline assignment: CDR1 DFQATT and CDR2 SNEGSKA (reference sequence). The CDR3 covers 14 residues. Trimming cost V 7 bases and J 1 base; bases outside gene matches: 8. The CDR3: CSGPALAGSYEQYF. CDR3 nucleotides: TGCAGTGGCCCAGCTCTAGCGGGATCCTACGAGCAGTACTTC.

This clonotype was seen repeatedly, ten times or more. The chain couples TRBV29-1 to TRBJ1-1, with no clear D. Germline V gene data show CDR1 as SQVTM and CDR2 as ANQGSEA. The CDR3 covers 12 residues. Trimming took off 3 bases at V and 6 bases at J, with 11 bases between the two ends. CDR3 residues: CSVEASAAEAFF. The CDR3 bases are TGCAGCGTTGAGGCGTCTGCCGCTGAAGCTTTCTTT.

This clonotype was recorded at least ten times. V usage is TRBV19 and J usage is TRBJ1-5; weak D call: TRBD1 (5 bases). Between the trimmed V and J ends, which lost 5 bases and 7 bases, there was a span of 18 bases. CDR3 length equals 15 residues. Germline CDR1 LNHDA, CDR2 SQIVND (reference sequence). The CDR3 region has the DNA TGTGCCAGTAGTCCCCCGCCGAGAGGGGCCCAGCCCCAGCATTTT. Translated: CASSPPPRGAQPQHF.

The V and J genes are TRBV7-3 and TRBJ2-5; 7 nucleotides match TRBD1. CDR1 is SGHTA and CDR2 is FQGTGA in the germline V gene. V trimming: 5 bases; J trimming: 2 bases; junction bases outside the gene matches: 8. This CDR3 is built from 15 residues. For the CDR3, the DNA is TGTGCCAGCAGCCCTACAGGGGTCACTCAAGAGACCCAGTACTTC. It is translated as CASSPTGVTQETQYF.

This clonotype showed up many times. V usage is TRBV6-2 or TRBV6-3 and J usage is TRBJ1-5; D might be TRBD1 (5 bases). CDR3 size: 17 residues. CDR1 and CDR2 from the germline V gene are MNHEY and SVGEGT. The V end was cut by 0 bases, the J end by 0 bases, with 12 bases between. The CDR3 region is CASSYSSGGISNQPQHF. The CDR3 nucleotides are TGTGCCAGCAGTTACTCGAGCGGGGGGATTAGCAATCAGCCCCAGCATTTT.

The V and J genes are TRBV9 and TRBJ1-2; 10 bases match TRBD1. This CDR3 region has 16 residues. The V and J ends lost 4 bases and 8 bases, in that order; junction bases with no gene match: 14. The V gene's germline CDR1 is SGDLS and CDR2 YYNGEE. The CDR3 DNA is TGTGCCAGCAGCCCGGGACAGGGGTTCTTTCTTAAAGGCTACACCTTC. Protein sequence: CASSPGQGFFLKGYTF.

There are many counts of this clonotype. The chain combines TRBV20-1 with TRBJ2-5, with no clear D. The germline V gene has CDR1 DFQATT and CDR2 SNEGSKA (reference sequence). This CDR3 region has 13 residues. V gave up 2 bases and J gave up 3 bases, with 10 bases separating them. DNA for the CDR3: TGCAGTGCTAGACGGCAGATCGAAGAGACCCAGTACTTC. This translates into CSARRQIEETQYF.

Regarding this clonotype: A read error may explain this, as a much larger clone is one base away. The V call is TRBV12-3 or TRBV12-4, the J call TRBJ1-2, with D perhaps TRBD1 (6 bases). The CDR3 sequence is 12 residues long. The CDR3 sequence: CASSLGQGKRSF. Here the CDR3 DNA reads TGTGCCAGCAGTTTAGGGCAGGGGAAGAGGAGCTTC.

This clonotype was observed a few times. The chain couples TRBV5-5 to TRBJ2-7; D is uncertain. The germline CDR1 and CDR2 sequences are SGHKS and YYEKEE (reference sequence). The CDR3 is 13 amino acids. Deletions cut 2 bases from V and 3 bases from J, with 9 bases between. The CDR3 loop is CASSFPGNYEQYF. DNA of the CDR3: TGTGCCAGCAGCTTCCCAGGAAACTACGAGCAGTACTTC.

This clonotype was seen many times. The chain combines TRBV6-1 with TRBJ1-5; no firm D call. This CDR3 contains 13 residues. Trimming stripped 3 bases from V and 1 base from J, with 4 bases between. Germline assignment: CDR1 MNHNS and CDR2 SASEGT. This CDR3 reads CASSDNSNQPQHF. CDR3 nucleotide sequence: TGTGCCAGCAGTGACAACAGCAATCAGCCCCAGCATTTT.

This clonotype has just a few counts. V is TRBV6-5 and J is TRBJ1-2; D gene ambiguous. Germline V CDR1 and CDR2: MNHEY, SVGAGI. The V and J ends lost 0 bases and 2 bases respectively, with 13 bases between them. The CDR3 contains 16 residues. The CDR3: CASSYSRAGGNYGYTF. The CDR3 nucleotides read TGTGCCAGCAGTTACTCGAGAGCGGGAGGAAACTATGGCTACACCTTC.

There are a few counts of this clonotype. The J gene is TRBJ2-7, the V gene TRBV18, with TRBD2 identical over 8 bases. Germline CDR1 reads KGHSH; CDR2 reads LQKENI. The CDR3 length is 15 residues. The junction had 7 bases not matched to a gene; V was cut back by 3 bases and J by 3 bases. This CDR3 reads CASSPTPGGDYEQYF. The CDR3 DNA follows: TGTGCCAGCTCACCGACTCCGGGAGGGGACTACGAGCAGTACTTC.

This clonotype was recorded at least ten times. The CDR3 sequence: CASCDPDTEAFF. CDR3 sequence (DNA): TGTGCCAGCTGCGACCCGGACACTGAAGCTTTCTTT. The genes are TRBV2 and TRBJ1-1, with no clear D. Germline V gene lookup returns CDR1 SNHLY and CDR2 FYNNEI. This CDR3 comprises 12 residues. V was clipped by 8 bases and J by 3 bases, with 10 bases between them.

This clonotype was seen ten or more times. V usage is TRBV6-1 and J usage is TRBJ1-5; D is unresolved. Germline V lookup: CDR1 MNHNS, CDR2 SASEGT. This CDR3 is built from 14 residues. The ends were cut back, 3 bases at V and 3 bases at J, with 9 bases in the middle. CDR3 nucleotide sequence: TGTGCCAGCAGTGATTTCAGGTTCAATCAGCCCCAGCATTTT. As protein: CASSDFRFNQPQHF.

This clonotype was seen ten or more times. The rearrangement uses TRBV12-3 or TRBV12-4 and TRBJ2-7; 11 nucleotides align to TRBD2. With V trimmed by 1 base and J by 9 bases, 14 bases remained unmatched. CDR3 size: 17 residues. CDR3 in amino acids: CASSLGLAGQTPGVQYF. DNA for the CDR3: TGTGCCAGCAGTTTAGGACTAGCGGGGCAAACCCCTGGGGTGCAGTACTTC.

At least ten counts were recorded for this clonotype. The chain is built from TRBV5-1 and TRBJ1-1, with TRBD1 matching over 12 bases. The CDR3 is 14 amino acids. V lost 5 bases, J lost 6 bases, and 5 bases stayed unmatched. Germline CDR1 is SGHRS and CDR2 is YFSETQ. The CDR3 loop is CASRGQGAVAEAFF. CDR3 coding DNA: TGCGCCAGCAGGGGACAGGGGGCGGTGGCTGAAGCTTTCTTT.

On this clonotype itself: Since a much larger clone is just one base distant, this may be a read error. This sequence joins TRBV6-1 and TRBJ1-1, with 7 bases aligning to TRBD1. Germline loops: CDR1 MNHNS, CDR2 SASEGT. The CDR3 runs to 14 residues. The CDR3 DNA reads as TGTGCCAGCAGAACCACTCGACAGGGAGCTGAAGCTTGCTTT. Amino acids: CASRTTRQGAEACF.

The CDR3 coding sequence is TGTGCCAGCAGTGGAGACAGGGGCAACTACGAGCAGTACTTC. This gives the protein CASSGDRGNYEQYF. The J gene is TRBJ2-7, the V gene TRBV28; 8 bases are a match to TRBD1. The germline CDR1 and CDR2 sequences are MDHEN and SYDVKM. The CDR3 is made up of 14 amino acids. The V segment lost 5 bases and the J segment 3 bases; nucleotides outside the gene matches: 6.

This clonotype occurred many times. V is TRBV15 and J is TRBJ2-5; D remains unclear. The CDR3 loop spans 14 amino acids. V lost 0 bases and J 5 bases, leaving 10 bases between the germline ends. Germline V gene data show CDR1 as LNHNV and CDR2 as YYDKDF (reference sequence). CDR3 DNA: TGTGCCACCAGCAGAGATATGGGGTGGGAGACCCAGTACTTC. This gives the protein CATSRDMGWETQYF.

The rearrangement joins TRBV6-1 to TRBJ2-7, with TRBD2 matching 9 bases. CDR1 MNHNS and CDR2 SASEGT come from the germline V gene. V lost 6 bases, J lost 3 bases, and 6 bases stayed unmatched. The CDR3 is 14 residues long. The CDR3 is CASRFAGGIYEQYF. In DNA, the CDR3 is TGTGCCAGCAGATTTGCGGGAGGGATCTACGAGCAGTACTTC.

This clonotype was detected many times. The CDR3 protein is CSAYDRGNEQYF. The DNA for the CDR3 is TGCAGTGCTTATGACAGGGGCAACGAGCAGTACTTC. V and J are TRBV20-1 and TRBJ2-7, with 8 nucleotides matching TRBD1. Germline trimming cut 5 bases from V and 5 bases from J; bases unmatched to any gene: 5. The CDR3 spans 12 residues. Per the germline V gene, CDR1 is DFQATT and CDR2 is SNEGSKA (reference sequence).

This clonotype was counted between two and nine times. V and J are TRBV3-1 and TRBJ2-5; no definite D call. The CDR3 length is 16 residues. V was shortened by 1 base and J by 2 bases, with 14 bases between the two germline ends. Germline CDR1 and CDR2: LGHDT and YNNKEL (reference sequence). Here the CDR3 reads CASSQGTVTTQETQYF. Written as DNA, the CDR3 is TGTGCCAGCAGCCAAGGCACAGTCACCACTCAAGAGACCCAGTACTTC.

This clonotype was detected a few times. The V call is TRBV18, the J call TRBJ1-1, with unresolved D. V was pared by 2 bases and J by 0 bases, with 10 bases between. Germline V gene data show CDR1 as KGHSH and CDR2 as LQKENI. The CDR3 spans 15 residues. CDR3 amino acids: CASSPGWKMNTEAFF. CDR3 sequence (DNA): TGTGCCAGCTCACCAGGGTGGAAAATGAACACTGAAGCTTTCTTT.

Many counts were recorded for this clonotype. The V call is TRBV19, the J call TRBJ1-1; 8 nucleotides match TRBD1. The germline V gene has CDR1 LNHDA and CDR2 SQIVND (reference sequence). The CDR3 extends over 15 amino acids. V trimming: 6 bases; J trimming: 3 bases; junction bases outside the gene matches: 9. CDR3 residues: CASRPDRGWYTEAFF. In DNA, the CDR3 is TGTGCCAGTAGACCCGACAGGGGTTGGTACACTGAAGCTTTCTTT. The whole variable domain, remainder taken from reference TRBV19 and TRBJ1-1, is DGGITQSPKYLFRKEGQNVTLSCEQNLNHDAMYWYRQDPGQGLRLIYYSQIVNDFQKGDIAEGYSVSREKKESFPLTVTSAQKNPTAFYLCASRPDRGWYTEAFFGQGTRLTVV.

The chain employs TRBV30 and TRBJ1-5; D is undetermined. The CDR3 loop spans 11 amino acids. Germline CDR1 and CDR2: GTSNPN and SVGIG (reference sequence). The V end was cut by 4 bases, the J end by 10 bases, with 11 bases between. The CDR3 bases are TGTGCCTGGACTAAGAAGGGACCCCAGCATTTT. Protein: CAWTKKGPQHF.

The chain carries TRBV7-9 and TRBJ1-2, with 8 bases that match TRBD1. With V trimmed by 8 bases and J by 8 bases, 7 bases remained unmatched. Germline lookup yields CDR1 SEHNR and CDR2 FQNEAQ (reference sequence). This CDR3 contains 12 residues. CDR3 nucleotide sequence: TGTGCCAGCTTTCAGGGGGCGAGAGGCTACACCTTC. Encoded protein: CASFQGARGYTF.

V is TRBV6-1 and J is TRBJ2-7; a possible D gene is TRBD1 (6 bases). Germline assignment: CDR1 MNHNS and CDR2 SASEGT. This CDR3 is 15 amino acids long. V shed 4 bases and J shed 3 bases, with 16 bases lying between them. The CDR3 DNA follows: TGTGCCAGCAGTGTTACCTCAACAGGGTTCTACGAGCAGTACTTC. It codes for CASSVTSTGFYEQYF.

In its sample, this clonotype was seen many times. V is TRBV6-1 and J is TRBJ1-2; D is unresolved. The CDR3 loop spans 12 amino acids. V was trimmed by 3 bases and J by 2 bases, leaving 4 bases between them. Germline lookup yields CDR1 MNHNS and CDR2 SASEGT. CDR3 residues: CASSDSNYGYTF. CDR3 DNA sequence: TGTGCCAGCAGTGACAGCAACTATGGCTACACCTTC.

This clonotype appeared many times. This chain joins TRBV11-2 and TRBJ2-5; D assignment may be TRBD1 or TRBD2 (8 bases each). The CDR3 is made up of 15 amino acids. Trimming cost V 4 bases and J 2 bases, with 14 bases left between them. Germline-derived CDR1 and CDR2 are SGHAT and FQNNGV. The CDR3 DNA reads as TGTGCCAGCAGCTCGGGGGGGACAGGTCAAGAGACCCAGTACTTC. Its protein product is CASSSGGTGQETQYF.

This clonotype showed up many times. The J gene is TRBJ2-7, the V gene TRBV9; D not certain. This CDR3 spans 15 amino acids. The V end was cut by 2 bases, the J end by 2 bases, with 14 bases between. The germline gives CDR1 SGDLS, CDR2 YYNGEE. Written as DNA, the CDR3 is TGTGCCAGCAGCGTCGGCTCAAGCAGCACCTACGAGCAGTACTTC. Translated, it gives CASSVGSSSTYEQYF.